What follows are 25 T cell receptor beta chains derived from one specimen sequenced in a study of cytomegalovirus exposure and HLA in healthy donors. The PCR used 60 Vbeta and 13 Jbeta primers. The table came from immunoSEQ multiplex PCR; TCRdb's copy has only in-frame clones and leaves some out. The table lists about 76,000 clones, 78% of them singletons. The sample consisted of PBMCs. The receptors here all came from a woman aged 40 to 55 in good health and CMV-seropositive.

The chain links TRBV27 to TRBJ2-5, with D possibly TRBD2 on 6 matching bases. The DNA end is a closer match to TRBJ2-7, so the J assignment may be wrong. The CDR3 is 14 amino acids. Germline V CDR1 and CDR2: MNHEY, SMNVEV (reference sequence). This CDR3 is CASSLGGADYEQYF. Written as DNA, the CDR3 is TGTGCCAGCAGTTTAGGCGGGGCTGACTACGAGCAGTACTTC.

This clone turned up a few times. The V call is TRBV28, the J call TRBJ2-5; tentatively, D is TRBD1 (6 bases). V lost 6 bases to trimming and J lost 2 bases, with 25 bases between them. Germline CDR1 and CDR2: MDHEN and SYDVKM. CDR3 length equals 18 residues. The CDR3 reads CASSSMPNPRTVQETQYF. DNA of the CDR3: TGTGCCAGCAGCTCCATGCCCAACCCAAGGACAGTTCAAGAGACCCAGTACTTC.

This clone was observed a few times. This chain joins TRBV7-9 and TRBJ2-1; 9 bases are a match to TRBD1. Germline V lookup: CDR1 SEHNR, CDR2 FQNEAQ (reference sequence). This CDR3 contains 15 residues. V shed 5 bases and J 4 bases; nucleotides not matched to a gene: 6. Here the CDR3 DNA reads TGTGCCAGCAGCAAAGGGACAGGGAGGTACAATGAGCAGTTCTTC. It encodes CASSKGTGRYNEQFF.

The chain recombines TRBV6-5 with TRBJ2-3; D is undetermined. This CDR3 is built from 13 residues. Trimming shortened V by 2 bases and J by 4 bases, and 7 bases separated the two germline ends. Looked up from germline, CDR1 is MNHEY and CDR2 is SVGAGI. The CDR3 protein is CASSYQAADTQYF. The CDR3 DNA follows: TGTGCCAGCAGTTACCAGGCCGCAGATACGCAGTATTTT.

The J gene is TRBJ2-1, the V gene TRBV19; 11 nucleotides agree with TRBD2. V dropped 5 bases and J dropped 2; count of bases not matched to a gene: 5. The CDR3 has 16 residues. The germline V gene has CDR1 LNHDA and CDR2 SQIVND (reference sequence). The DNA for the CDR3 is TGTGCCAGTAGTCTGGTTAGCGGGGGGGCCTACAATGAGCAGTTCTTC. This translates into CASSLVSGGAYNEQFF.

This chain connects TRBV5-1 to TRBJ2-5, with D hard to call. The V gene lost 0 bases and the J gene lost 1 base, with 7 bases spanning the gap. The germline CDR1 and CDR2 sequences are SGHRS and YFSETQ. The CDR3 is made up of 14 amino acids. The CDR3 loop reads CASSLEASQETQYF. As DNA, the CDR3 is TGCGCCAGCAGCTTGGAGGCTAGCCAAGAGACCCAGTACTTC.

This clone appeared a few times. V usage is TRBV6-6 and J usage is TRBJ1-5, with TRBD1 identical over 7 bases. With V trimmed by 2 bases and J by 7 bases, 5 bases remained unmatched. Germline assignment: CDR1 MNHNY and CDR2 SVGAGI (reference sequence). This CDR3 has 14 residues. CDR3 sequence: CASSYPGQTQPQHF. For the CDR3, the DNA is TGTGCCAGCAGTTACCCGGGACAGACCCAGCCCCAGCATTTT.

The CDR3 protein is CSVSSRIRPYEQFF. The CDR3 coding sequence is TGCAGCGTTTCATCCAGGATCCGGCCCTATGAGCAGTTCTTC. The V and J genes are TRBV29-1 and TRBJ2-1; D remains unclear. Trimming removed 5 bases from V and 8 bases from J, with 19 bases in between. CDR3 length: 14 amino acids. Germline CDR1 and CDR2: SQVTM and ANQGSEA.

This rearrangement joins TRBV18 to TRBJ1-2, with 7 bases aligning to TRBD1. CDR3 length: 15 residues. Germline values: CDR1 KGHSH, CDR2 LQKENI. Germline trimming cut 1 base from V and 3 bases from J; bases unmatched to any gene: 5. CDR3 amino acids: CASSPQLDRDYGYTF. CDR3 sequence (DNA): TGTGCCAGCTCACCACAACTTGACAGGGACTATGGCTACACCTTC.

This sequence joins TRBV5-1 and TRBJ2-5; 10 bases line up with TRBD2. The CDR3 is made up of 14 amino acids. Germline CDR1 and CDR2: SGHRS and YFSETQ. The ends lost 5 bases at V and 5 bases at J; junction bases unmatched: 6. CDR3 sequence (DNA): TGCGCCAGCAGGCCGGGACTAGCGATGGAGACCCAGTACTTC. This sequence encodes CASRPGLAMETQYF.

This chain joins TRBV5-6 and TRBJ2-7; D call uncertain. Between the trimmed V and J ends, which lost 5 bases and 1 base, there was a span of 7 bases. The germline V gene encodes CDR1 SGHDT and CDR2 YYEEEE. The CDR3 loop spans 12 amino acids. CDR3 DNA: TGTGCCAGCAGTCCCGGGTCCTACGAGCAGTACTTC. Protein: CASSPGSYEQYF.

CDR3 loop: CASSVQGRSTEAFF. CDR3 coding DNA: TGTGCCAGCAGTGTACAGGGCAGGAGCACTGAAGCTTTCTTT. This rearrangement joins TRBV6-5 to TRBJ1-1; D might be TRBD1 (6 bases). CDR1 is MNHEY and CDR2 is SVGAGI in the germline V gene. The CDR3 extends over 14 amino acids. Between the trimmed V and J ends, which lost 5 bases and 4 bases, there was a span of 14 bases.

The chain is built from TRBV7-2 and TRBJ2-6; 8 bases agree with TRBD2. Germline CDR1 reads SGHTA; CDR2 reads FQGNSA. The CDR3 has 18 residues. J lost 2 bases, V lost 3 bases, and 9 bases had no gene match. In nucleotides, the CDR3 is TGTGCCAGCAGCTTCATCGGGGGGGCGTTCGCTGGGGCCAACGTCCTGACTTTC. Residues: CASSFIGGAFAGANVLTF.

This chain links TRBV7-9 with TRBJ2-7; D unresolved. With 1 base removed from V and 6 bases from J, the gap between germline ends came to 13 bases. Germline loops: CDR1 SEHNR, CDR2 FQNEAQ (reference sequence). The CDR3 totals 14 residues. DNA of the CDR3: TGTGCCAGCAGCTTAGACCCGGCACTAAGCGAGCAGTACTTC. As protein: CASSLDPALSEQYF.

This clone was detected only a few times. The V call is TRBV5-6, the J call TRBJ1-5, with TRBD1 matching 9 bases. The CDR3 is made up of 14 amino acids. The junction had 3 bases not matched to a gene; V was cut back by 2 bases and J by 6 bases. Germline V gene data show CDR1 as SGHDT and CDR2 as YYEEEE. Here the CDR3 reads CASSLTGGRQPQHF. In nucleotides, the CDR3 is TGTGCCAGCAGCTTAACAGGGGGCCGTCAGCCCCAGCATTTT.

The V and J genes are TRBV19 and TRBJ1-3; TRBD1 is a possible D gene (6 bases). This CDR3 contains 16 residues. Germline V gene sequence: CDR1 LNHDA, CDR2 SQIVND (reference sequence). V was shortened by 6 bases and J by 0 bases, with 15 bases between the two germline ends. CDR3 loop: CASSKMGASSGNTIYF. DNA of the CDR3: TGTGCCAGTAGCAAAATGGGGGCCAGCTCTGGAAACACCATATATTTT.

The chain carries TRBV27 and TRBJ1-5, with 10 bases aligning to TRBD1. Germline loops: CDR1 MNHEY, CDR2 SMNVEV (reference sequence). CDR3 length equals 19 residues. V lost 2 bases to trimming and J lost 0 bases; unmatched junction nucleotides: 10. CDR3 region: CASSLTGQGISYSNQPQHF. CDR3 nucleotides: TGTGCCAGCAGTTTAACGGGACAGGGGATCTCATATAGCAATCAGCCCCAGCATTTT.

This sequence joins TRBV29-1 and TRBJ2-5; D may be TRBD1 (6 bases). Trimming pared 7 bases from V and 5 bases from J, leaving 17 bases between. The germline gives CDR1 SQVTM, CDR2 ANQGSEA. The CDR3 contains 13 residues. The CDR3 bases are TGCAGCGCCGCTGAGGGGGTTCAGGAGACCCAGTACTTC. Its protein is CSAAEGVQETQYF.

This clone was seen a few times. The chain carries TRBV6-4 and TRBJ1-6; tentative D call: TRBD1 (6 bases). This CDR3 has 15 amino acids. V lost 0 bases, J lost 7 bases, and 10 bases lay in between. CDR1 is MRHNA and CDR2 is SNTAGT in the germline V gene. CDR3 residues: CASSDSSGENSPLHF. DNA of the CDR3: TGTGCCAGCAGTGACTCTTCAGGGGAGAATTCACCCCTCCACTTT.

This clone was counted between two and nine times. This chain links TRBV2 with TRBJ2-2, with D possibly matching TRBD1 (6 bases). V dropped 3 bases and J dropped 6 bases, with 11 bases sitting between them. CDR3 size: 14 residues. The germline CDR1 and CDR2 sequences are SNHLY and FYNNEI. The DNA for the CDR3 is TGTGCCAGCAGTGAGGGGTCAGGGGCCGGGGAGCTGTTTTTT. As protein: CASSEGSGAGELFF. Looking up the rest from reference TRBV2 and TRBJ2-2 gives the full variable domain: EPEVTQTPSHQVTQMGQEVILRCVPISNHLYFYWYRQILGQKVEFLVSFYNNEISEKSEIFDDQFSVERPDGSNFTLKIRSTKLEDSAMYFCASSEGSGAGELFFGEGSRLTVL.

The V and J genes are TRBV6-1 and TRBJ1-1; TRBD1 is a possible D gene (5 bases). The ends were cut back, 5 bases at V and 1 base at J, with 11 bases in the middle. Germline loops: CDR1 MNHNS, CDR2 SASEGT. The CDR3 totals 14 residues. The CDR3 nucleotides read TGTGCCAGCAGTAAGGGACTGACGAACACTGAAGCTTTCTTT. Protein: CASSKGLTNTEAFF.

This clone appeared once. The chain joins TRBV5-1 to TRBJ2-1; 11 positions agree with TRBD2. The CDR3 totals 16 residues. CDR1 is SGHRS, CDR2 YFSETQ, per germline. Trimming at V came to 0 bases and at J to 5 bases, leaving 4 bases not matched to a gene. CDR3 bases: TGCGCCAGCAGCTTGGCCGGGACTAGCGGTAACAATGAGCAGTTCTTC. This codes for CASSLAGTSGNNEQFF.

The CDR3 DNA is TGCAGCGTTAAACCCCGAGCAGGGAGGAGAGAAAAACTGTTTTTT. Amino acids: CSVKPRAGRREKLFF. This sequence joins TRBV29-1 and TRBJ1-4, with a tentative D call TRBD1 (5 bases). CDR1 is SQVTM and CDR2 is ANQGSEA in the germline V gene. The V and J ends lost 5 bases and 8 bases respectively, with 21 bases between them. The CDR3 runs to 15 residues.

CDR3 in DNA: TGTGCCAGCAGCTTGGCGGGGGGAAATGAGCAGTTCTTC. Translating it yields CASSLAGGNEQFF. The chain carries TRBV5-6 and TRBJ2-1, with 7 bases lining up with TRBD2. Germline CDR1 reads SGHDT; CDR2 reads YYEEEE. V trimming: 0 bases; J trimming: 7 bases; junction bases outside the gene matches: 1. This CDR3 has 13 amino acids.

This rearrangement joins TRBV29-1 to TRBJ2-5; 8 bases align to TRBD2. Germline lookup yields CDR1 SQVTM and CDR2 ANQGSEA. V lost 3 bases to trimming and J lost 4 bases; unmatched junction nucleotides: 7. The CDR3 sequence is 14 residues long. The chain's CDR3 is CSVDKAGTRETQYF. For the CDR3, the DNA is TGCAGCGTTGATAAGGCCGGGACTAGAGAGACCCAGTACTTC.